A single sample gave rise to the 4 T cell receptor beta chains below, sequenced in a study of blood T cell repertoires in COVID-19. Here immunoSEQ multiplex PCR was the method, and the copy in TCRdb shows in-frame clones only, minus some. Among approximately 220,000 clones listed, about 85% were seen once. The specimen was peripheral blood. These receptors all come from a man aged 45-60 years who had recovered from COVID-19.

The chain joins TRBV18 to TRBJ1-2; no clear D. The V end lost 2 bases, the J end lost 3 bases, and 7 bases lay between the germline ends. Germline values: CDR1 KGHSH, CDR2 LQKENI. This CDR3 comprises 13 residues. The CDR3 loop is CASSPEGYYGYTF. The CDR3, as DNA: TGTGCCAGCTCACCAGAGGGATACTATGGCTACACCTTC.

This clone has a handful of counts. The rearrangement links TRBV19 to TRBJ2-3; 9 nucleotides match TRBD2. Germline CDR1 reads LNHDA; CDR2 reads SQIVND (reference sequence). V shed 2 bases, J shed 3 bases, and the junction held 12 bases outside the gene matches. The CDR3 is made up of 18 amino acids. The DNA for the CDR3 is TGTGCCAGTAGTATACGCGGCGGGGCTAGCGGGAATACAGATACGCAGTATTTT. This codes for CASSIRGGASGNTDTQYF.

The J gene is TRBJ2-1, the V gene TRBV5-1; 11 nucleotides match TRBD2. The J segment lost 8 bases and the V segment lost 4 bases, leaving 11 bases of the junction unmatched. Germline CDR1 reads SGHRS; CDR2 reads YFSETQ. The CDR3 sequence is 16 residues long. The CDR3: CASSAGTSGFLDEQFF. Written as DNA, the CDR3 is TGCGCCAGCAGCGCAGGGACTAGCGGTTTTTTGGATGAGCAGTTCTTC.

The genes are TRBV29-1 and TRBJ2-5; 10 bases align to TRBD2. The CDR3 has 14 amino acids. The J segment lost 1 base and the V segment lost 6 bases, leaving 5 bases of the junction unmatched. Germline CDR1 SQVTM, CDR2 ANQGSEA. This CDR3 reads CSVLLAGFQETQYF. In nucleotides, the CDR3 is TGCAGCGTCCTACTAGCGGGATTCCAAGAGACCCAGTACTTC.